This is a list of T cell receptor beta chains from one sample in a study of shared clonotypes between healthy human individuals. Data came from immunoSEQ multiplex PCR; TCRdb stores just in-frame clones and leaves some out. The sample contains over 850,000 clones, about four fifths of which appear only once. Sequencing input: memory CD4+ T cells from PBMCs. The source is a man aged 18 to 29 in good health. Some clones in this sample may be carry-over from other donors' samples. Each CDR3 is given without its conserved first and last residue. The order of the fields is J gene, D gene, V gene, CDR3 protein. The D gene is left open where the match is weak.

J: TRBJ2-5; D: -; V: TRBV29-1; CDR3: SVEGVTEETQY
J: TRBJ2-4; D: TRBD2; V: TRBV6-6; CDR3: ASGLADSRTGNIQY
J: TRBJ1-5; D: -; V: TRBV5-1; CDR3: ASSLSVDQPQH
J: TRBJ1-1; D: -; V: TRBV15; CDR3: ATSKSGWEDMNTEAF
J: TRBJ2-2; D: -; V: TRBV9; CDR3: ASSVGPGGGSNTGELF
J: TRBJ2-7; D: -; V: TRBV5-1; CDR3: ASSLVPLGEQY
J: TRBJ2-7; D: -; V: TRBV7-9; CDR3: ASSFISDEQY
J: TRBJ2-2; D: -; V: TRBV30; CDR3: AWSSANTGELF
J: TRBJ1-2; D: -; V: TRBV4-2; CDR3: ASSQDTGNNYGYT
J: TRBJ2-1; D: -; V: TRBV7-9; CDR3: ASSFGTDSNEQF
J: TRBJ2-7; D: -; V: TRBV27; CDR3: ASSLQGFYEQY
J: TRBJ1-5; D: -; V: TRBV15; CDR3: ATDPGHQPQH
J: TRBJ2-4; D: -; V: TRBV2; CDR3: ASSEDSKNIQY
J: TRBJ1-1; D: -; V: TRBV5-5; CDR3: ASSLYGGMNTEAF
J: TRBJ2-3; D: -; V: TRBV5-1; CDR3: ASSFGRGPDTQY